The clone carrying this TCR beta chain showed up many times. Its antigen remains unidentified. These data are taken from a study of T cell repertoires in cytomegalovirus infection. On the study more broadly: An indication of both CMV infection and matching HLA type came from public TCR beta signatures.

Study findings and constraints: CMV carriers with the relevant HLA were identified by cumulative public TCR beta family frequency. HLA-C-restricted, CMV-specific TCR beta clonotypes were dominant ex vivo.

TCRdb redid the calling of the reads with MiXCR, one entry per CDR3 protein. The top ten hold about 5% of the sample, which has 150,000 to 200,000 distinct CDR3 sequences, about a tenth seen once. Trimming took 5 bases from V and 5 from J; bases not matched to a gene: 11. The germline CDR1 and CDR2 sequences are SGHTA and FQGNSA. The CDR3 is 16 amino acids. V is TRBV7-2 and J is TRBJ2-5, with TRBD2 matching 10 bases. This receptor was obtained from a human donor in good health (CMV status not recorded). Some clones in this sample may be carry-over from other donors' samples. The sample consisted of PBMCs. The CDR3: CASSPSLAGAGETQYF. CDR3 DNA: TGTGCCAGCAGCCCCTCCCTAGCGGGAGCGGGGGAGACCCAGTACTTC.